This T cell receptor (beta chain) is drawn from a study of CD8 T cells in Susac syndrome. Patients having Susac syndrome satisfied recently defined diagnostic criteria for definite or probable disease. TEMRA cells were FACS-enriched, unlike CD8+ and CD4+ T cells, which were negatively isolated. It was with random hexamers that roughly 0.45 to 1 ug RNA was reverse transcribed. TCRdb re-derived calls from the immunoSEQ multiplex PCR reads in MiXCR, one entry per CDR3 protein. The profile covers about 240,000 distinct CDR3 sequences, with about 95% appearing a single time and around 0.1% taken by the ten largest. The source material was CD4+ T cells from PBMCs. The receptor was isolated from a human donor with Susac syndrome.

CDR3 protein: CAWSGYDYNEQFF. In nucleotides, the CDR3 is TGTGCCTGGAGTGGGTACGATTACAATGAGCAGTTCTTC. This chain connects TRBV30 to TRBJ2-1; D call uncertain. The CDR3 is made up of 13 amino acids. The germline V gene has CDR1 GTSNPN and CDR2 SVGIG (reference sequence). The V end was cut by 1 base, the J end by 4 bases, with 8 bases between.